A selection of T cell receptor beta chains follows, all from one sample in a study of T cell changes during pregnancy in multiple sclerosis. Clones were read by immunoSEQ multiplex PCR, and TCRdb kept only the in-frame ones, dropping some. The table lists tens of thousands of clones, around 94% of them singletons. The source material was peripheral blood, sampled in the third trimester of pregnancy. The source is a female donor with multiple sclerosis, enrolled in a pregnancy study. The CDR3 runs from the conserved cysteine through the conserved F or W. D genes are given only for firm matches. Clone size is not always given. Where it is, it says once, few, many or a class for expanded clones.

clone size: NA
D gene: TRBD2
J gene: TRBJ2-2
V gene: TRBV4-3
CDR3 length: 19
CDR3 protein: CASSQDSWRETENTGELFF
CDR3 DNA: TGCGCCAGCAGCCAAGACTCTTGGCGGGAGACCGAGAACACCGGGGAGCTGTTTTTT

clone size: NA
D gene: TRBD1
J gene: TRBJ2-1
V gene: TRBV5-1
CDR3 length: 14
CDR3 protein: CASSRGTGEDEQFF
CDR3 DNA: TGCGCCAGCAGCCGCGGGACAGGGGAGGATGAGCAGTTCTTC

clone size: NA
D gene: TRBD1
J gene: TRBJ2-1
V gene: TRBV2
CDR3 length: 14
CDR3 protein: CASSGDRVDNEQFF
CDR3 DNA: TGTGCCAGCAGCGGGGACAGGGTTGACAATGAGCAGTTCTTC

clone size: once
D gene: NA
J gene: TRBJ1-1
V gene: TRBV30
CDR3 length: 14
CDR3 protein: CAWSRTDKNTEAFF
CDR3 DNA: TGTGCCTGGAGTCGGACAGATAAGAACACTGAAGCTTTCTTT

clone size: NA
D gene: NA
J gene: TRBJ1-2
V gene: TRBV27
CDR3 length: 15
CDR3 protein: CASRRHVESDYGYTF
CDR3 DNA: TGTGCCAGCAGGAGACACGTTGAGTCAGACTATGGCTACACCTTC

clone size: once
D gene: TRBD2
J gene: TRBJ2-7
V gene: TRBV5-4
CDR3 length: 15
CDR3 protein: CASSSSGASSYEQYF
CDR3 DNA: TGTGCCAGCAGCTCTAGCGGGGCCAGCTCCTACGAGCAGTACTTC

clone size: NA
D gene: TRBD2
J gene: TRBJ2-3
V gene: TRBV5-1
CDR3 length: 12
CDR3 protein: CASATGGDTQYF
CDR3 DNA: TGCGCCAGCGCGACGGGGGGAGATACGCAGTATTTT

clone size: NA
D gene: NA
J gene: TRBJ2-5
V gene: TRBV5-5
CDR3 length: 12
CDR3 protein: CASSRGQETQYF
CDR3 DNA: TGTGCCAGCAGCCGAGGACAAGAGACCCAGTACTTC

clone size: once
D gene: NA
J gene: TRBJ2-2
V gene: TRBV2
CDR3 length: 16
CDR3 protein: CASDSGGNANTGELFF
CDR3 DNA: TGTGCCAGCGATTCGGGCGGGAACGCGAACACCGGGGAGCTGTTTTTT

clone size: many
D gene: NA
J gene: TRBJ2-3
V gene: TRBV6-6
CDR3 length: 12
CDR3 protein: CASTGNTDTQYF
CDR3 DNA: TGTGCCAGCACGGGGAACACAGATACGCAGTATTTT

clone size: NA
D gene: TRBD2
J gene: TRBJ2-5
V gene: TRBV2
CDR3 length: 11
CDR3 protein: CATSGGGAQYF
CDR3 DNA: TGTGCCACCAGCGGGGGTGGGGCCCAGTACTTC

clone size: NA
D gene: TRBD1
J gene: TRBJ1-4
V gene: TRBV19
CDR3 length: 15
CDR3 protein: CASRDRGRSGEKLFF
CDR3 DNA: TGTGCCAGCAGGGACAGGGGGCGTTCTGGTGAAAAACTGTTTTTT

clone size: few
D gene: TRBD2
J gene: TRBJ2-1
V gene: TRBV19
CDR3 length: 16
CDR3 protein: CASSIYGTSGSDEQFF
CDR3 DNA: TGTGCCAGTAGTATTTATGGGACTAGCGGGAGTGATGAGCAGTTCTTC

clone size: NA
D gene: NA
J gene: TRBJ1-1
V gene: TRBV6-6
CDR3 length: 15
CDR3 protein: CASSYLIDSNTEAFF
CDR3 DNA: TGTGCCAGCAGTTACCTCATTGACAGTAACACTGAAGCTTTCTTT

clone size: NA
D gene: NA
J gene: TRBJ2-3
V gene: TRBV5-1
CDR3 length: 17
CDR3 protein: CASSFAPTGLRADTQYF
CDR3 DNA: TGCGCCAGCAGCTTCGCCCCCACAGGGTTGAGGGCAGATACGCAGTATTTT

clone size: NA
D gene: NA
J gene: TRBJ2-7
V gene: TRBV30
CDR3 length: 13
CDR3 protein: CAWSSGTPNEQYF
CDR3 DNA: TGTGCCTGGAGTTCCGGGACACCCAACGAGCAGTACTTC

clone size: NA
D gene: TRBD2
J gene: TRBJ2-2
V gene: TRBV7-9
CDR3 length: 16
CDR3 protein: CASSPTSGKLTGELFF
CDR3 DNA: TGTGCCAGCAGCCCGACTAGCGGGAAGCTGACCGGGGAGCTGTTTTTT

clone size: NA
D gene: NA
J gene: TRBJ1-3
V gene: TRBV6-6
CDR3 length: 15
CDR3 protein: CASGGGGTLGNTIYF
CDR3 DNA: TGTGCCAGCGGCGGGGGAGGGACACTAGGAAACACCATATATTTT

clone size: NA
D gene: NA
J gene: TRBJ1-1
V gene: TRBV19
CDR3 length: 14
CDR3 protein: CASSQTGRNAEAFF
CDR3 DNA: TGTGCCAGTAGCCAGACAGGCCGCAACGCCGAAGCTTTCTTT

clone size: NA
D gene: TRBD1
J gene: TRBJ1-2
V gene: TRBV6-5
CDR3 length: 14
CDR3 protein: CASRVRQGSYGYTF
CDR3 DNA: TGTGCCAGCAGAGTCAGACAGGGAAGCTATGGCTACACCTTC

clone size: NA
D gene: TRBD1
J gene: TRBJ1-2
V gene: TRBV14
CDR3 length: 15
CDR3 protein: CASSQATDRGHGYTF
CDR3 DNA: TGTGCCAGCAGCCAAGCCACGGACAGGGGTCATGGCTACACCTTC

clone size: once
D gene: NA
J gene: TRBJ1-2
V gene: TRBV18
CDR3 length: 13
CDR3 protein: CASSRQERNGYTF
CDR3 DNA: TGTGCCAGCTCGCGACAGGAGCGGAATGGCTACACCTTC

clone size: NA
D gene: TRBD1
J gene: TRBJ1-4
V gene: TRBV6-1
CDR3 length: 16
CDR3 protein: CASSDAQGAPGEKLFF
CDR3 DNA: TGTGCCAGCAGTGACGCACAGGGGGCGCCAGGTGAAAAACTGTTTTTT

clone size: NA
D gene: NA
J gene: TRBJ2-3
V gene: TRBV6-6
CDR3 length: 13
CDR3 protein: CASSWLQADTQYF
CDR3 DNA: TGTGCCAGCAGTTGGTTGCAGGCAGATACGCAGTATTTT

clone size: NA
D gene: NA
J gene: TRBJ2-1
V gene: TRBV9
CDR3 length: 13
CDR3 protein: CASSPRTGNEQFF
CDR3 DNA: TGTGCCAGCAGCCCCCGGACTGGAAATGAGCAGTTCTTC

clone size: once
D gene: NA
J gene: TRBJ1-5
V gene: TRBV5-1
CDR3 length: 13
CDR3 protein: CASSLTGDQPQHF
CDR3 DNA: TGCGCCAGCAGCTTGACAGGAGATCAGCCCCAGCATTTT

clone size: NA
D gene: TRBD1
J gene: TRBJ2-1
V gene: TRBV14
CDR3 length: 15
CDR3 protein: CASSQGTGAYNEQFF
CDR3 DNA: TGTGCCAGCAGCCAGGGGACAGGGGCCTACAATGAGCAGTTCTTC

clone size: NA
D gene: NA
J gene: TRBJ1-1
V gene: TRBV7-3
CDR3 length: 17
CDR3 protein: CASSLFRQGRARTEAFF
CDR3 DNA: TGTGCCAGCAGCTTATTTAGGCAGGGCCGGGCTCGCACTGAAGCTTTCTTT

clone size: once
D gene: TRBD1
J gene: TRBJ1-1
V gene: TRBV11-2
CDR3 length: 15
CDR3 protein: CASSYGETGGSEAFF
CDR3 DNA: TGTGCCAGCAGCTACGGGGAGACAGGGGGCTCTGAAGCTTTCTTT

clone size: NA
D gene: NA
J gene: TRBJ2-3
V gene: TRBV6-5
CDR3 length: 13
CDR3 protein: CASSYSRLDTQYF
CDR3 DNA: TGTGCCAGCAGTTATTCTCGACTAGATACGCAGTATTTT

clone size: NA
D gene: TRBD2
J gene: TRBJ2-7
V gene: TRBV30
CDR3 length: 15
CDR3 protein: CAWSAGGGLAYEQYF
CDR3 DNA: TGTGCCTGGAGTGCCGGCGGGGGACTTGCCTACGAGCAGTACTTC

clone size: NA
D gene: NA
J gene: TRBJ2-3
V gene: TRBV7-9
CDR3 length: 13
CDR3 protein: CASSLVRADTQYF
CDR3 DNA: TGTGCCAGCAGCTTAGTACGCGCAGATACGCAGTATTTT

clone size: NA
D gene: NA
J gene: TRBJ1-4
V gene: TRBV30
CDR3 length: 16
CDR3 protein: CAWSDLLTGLEEKLFF
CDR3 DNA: TGTGCCTGGAGTGACCTCCTGACAGGATTAGAAGAAAAACTGTTTTTT

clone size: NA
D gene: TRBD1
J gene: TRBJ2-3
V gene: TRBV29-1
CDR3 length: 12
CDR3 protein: CGTGGRSDTQYF
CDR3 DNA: TGTGGGACAGGGGGCAGGTCAGATACGCAGTATTTT

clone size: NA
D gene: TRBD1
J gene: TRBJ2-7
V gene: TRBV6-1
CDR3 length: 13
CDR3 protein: CASMTGILYEQYF
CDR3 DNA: TGTGCCAGCATGACAGGGATCCTTTACGAGCAGTACTTC

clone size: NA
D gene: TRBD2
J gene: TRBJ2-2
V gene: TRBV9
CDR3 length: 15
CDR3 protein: CASSVGLAGTGELFF
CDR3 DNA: TGTGCCAGCAGCGTCGGTTTAGCGGGAACCGGGGAGCTGTTTTTT

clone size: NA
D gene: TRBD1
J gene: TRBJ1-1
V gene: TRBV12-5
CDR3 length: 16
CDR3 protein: CASGLVLGQGATEAFF
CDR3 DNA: TGTGCTAGTGGTTTGGTATTGGGACAGGGGGCTACTGAAGCTTTCTTT

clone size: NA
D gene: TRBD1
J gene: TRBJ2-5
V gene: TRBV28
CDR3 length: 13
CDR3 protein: CASSPTGVETQYF
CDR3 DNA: TGTGCCAGCAGTCCGACAGGGGTCGAGACCCAGTACTTC

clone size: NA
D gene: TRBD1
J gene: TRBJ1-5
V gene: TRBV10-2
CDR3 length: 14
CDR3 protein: CASRGTGENQPQHF
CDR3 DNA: TGCGCCAGCAGGGGGACAGGGGAGAATCAGCCCCAGCATTTT

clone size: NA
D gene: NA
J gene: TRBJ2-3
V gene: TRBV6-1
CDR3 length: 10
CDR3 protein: CASHTDTQYF
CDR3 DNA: TGTGCCAGCCACACAGATACGCAGTATTTT

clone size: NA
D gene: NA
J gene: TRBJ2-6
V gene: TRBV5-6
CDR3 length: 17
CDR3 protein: CASSLPQSSSGANVLTF
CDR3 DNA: TGTGCCAGCAGCTTACCCCAGTCGTCCTCTGGGGCCAACGTCCTGACTTTC

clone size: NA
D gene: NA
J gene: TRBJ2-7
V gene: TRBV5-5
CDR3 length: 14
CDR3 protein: CASSLASGTYEQYF
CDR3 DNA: TGTGCCAGCAGCTTGGCCTCAGGAACCTACGAGCAGTACTTC

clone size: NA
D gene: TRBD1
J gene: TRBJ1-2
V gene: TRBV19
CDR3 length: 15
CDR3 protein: CASTWDRAARYGYTF
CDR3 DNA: TGTGCCAGTACCTGGGACAGAGCCGCTCGGTATGGCTACACCTTC

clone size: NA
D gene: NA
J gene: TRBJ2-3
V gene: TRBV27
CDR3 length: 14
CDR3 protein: CASSLTRGTDTQYF
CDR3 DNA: TGTGCCAGCTCGTTAACCCGGGGCACAGATACGCAGTATTTT

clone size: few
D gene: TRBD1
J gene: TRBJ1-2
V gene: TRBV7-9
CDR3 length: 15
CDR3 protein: CASSLADRGEYGYTF
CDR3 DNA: TGTGCCAGCAGCTTAGCGGACAGGGGAGAGTATGGCTACACCTTC